The present entry profiles one T cell receptor (beta chain) with its context. The PCR was carried out with 60 Vbeta primers and 13 Jbeta primers. Repertoires were generated with immunoSEQ multiplex PCR, while TCRdb's copy carries only in-frame clones and drops some. This sample has about 160,000 clones, with 79% found just once. This sample stems from a study of cytomegalovirus exposure and HLA in healthy donors. Germline loops: CDR1 SGHRS, CDR2 YFSETQ. The V gene lost 0 bases and the J gene lost 0 bases, with 10 bases spanning the gap. This CDR3 contains 16 residues. Material for sequencing was PBMCs. The chain joins TRBV5-1 to TRBJ1-3; D not resolved. This receptor was obtained from a man over 45 in good health and CMV-seropositive. The CDR3: CASSLGPTYSGNTIYF. The CDR3 region has the DNA TGCGCCAGCAGCTTGGGTCCGACATACTCTGGAAACACCATATATTTT.